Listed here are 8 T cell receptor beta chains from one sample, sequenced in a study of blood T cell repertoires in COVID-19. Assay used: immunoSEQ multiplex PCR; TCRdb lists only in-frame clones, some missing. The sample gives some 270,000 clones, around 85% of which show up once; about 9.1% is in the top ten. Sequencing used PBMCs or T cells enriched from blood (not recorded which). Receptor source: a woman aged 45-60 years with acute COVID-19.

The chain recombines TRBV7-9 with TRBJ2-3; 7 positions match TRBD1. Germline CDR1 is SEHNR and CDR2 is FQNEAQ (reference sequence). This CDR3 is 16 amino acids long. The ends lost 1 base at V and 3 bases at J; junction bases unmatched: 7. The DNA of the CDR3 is TGTGCCAGCAGCTTAGGCGACAGGGTTGGAACAGATACGCAGTATTTT. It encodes CASSLGDRVGTDTQYF.

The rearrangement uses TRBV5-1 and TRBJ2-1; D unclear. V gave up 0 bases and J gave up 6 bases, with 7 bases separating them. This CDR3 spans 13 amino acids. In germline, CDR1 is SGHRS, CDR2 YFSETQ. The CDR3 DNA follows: TGCGCCAGCAGCTTGGGGGCCCTCAATGAGCAGTTCTTC. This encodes CASSLGALNEQFF. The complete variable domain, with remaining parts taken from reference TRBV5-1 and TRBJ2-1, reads KAGVTQTPRYLIKTRGQQVTLSCSPISGHRSVSWYQQTPGQGLQFLFEYFSETQRNKGNFPGRFSGRQFSNSRSEMNVSTLELGDSALYLCASSLGALNEQFFGPGTRLTVL.

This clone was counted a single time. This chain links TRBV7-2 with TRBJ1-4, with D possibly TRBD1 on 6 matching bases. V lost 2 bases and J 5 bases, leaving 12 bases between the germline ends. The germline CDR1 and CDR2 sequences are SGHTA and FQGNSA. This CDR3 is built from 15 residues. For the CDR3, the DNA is TGTGCCAGCAGCTTACAGGGGACGGTGAATGAAAAACTGTTTTTT. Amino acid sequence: CASSLQGTVNEKLFF. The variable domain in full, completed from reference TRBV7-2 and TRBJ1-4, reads GAGVSQSPSNKVTEKGKDVELRCDPISGHTALYWYRQSLGQGLEFLIYFQGNSAPDKSGLPSDRFSAERTGGSVSTLTIQRTQQEDSAVYLCASSLQGTVNEKLFFGSGTQLSVL.

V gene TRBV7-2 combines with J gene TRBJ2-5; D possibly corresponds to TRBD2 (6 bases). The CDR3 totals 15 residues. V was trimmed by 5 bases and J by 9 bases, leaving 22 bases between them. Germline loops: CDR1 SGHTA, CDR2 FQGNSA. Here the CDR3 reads CASSPPGLASRAQYF. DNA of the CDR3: TGTGCCAGCAGCCCGCCGGGACTGGCCTCGAGAGCCCAGTACTTC. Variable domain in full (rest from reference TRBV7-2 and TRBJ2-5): GAGVSQSPSNKVTEKGKDVELRCDPISGHTALYWYRQSLGQGLEFLIYFQGNSAPDKSGLPSDRFSAERTGGSVSTLTIQRTQQEDSAVYLCASSPPGLASRAQYFGPGTRLLVL.

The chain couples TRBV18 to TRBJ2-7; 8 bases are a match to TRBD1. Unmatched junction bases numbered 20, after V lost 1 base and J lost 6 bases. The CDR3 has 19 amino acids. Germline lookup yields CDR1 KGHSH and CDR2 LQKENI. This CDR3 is CASSPRIVRGQGDFGEQYF. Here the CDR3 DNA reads TGTGCCAGCTCACCACGTATAGTCCGCGGACAGGGAGACTTCGGCGAGCAGTACTTC. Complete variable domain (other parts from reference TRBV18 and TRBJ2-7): NAGVMQNPRHLVRRRGQEARLRCSPMKGHSHVYWYRQLPEEGLKFMVYLQKENIIDESGMPKERFSAEFPKEGPSILRIQQVVRGDSAAYFCASSPRIVRGQGDFGEQYFGPGTRLTVT.

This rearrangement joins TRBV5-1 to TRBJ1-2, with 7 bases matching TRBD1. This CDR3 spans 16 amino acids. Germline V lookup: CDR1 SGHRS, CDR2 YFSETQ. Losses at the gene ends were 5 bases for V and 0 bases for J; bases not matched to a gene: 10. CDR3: CASRLGQASANYGYTF. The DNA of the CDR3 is TGCGCCAGCAGACTTGGACAGGCCTCAGCTAACTATGGCTACACCTTC.

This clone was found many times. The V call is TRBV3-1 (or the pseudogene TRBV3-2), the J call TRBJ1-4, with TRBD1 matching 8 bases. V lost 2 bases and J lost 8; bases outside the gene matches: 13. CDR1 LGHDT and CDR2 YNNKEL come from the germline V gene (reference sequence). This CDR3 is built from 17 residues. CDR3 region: CASSQRQGTRSGEKLFF. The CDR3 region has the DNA TGTGCCAGCAGCCAAAGACAGGGGACGCGCTCTGGGGAAAAACTGTTTTTT.

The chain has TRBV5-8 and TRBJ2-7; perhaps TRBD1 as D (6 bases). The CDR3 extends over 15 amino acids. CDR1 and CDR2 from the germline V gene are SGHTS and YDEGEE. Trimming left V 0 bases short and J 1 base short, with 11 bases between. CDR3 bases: TGTGCCAGCAGCTTGGTGGGGACACAGTCCTACGAGCAGTACTTC. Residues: CASSLVGTQSYEQYF. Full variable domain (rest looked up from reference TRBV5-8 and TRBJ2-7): EAGVTQSPTHLIKTRGQQATLRCSPISGHTSVYWYQQALGLGLQFLLWYDEGEERNRGNFPPRFSGRQFPNYSSELNVNALELEDSALYLCASSLVGTQSYEQYFGPGTRLTVT.